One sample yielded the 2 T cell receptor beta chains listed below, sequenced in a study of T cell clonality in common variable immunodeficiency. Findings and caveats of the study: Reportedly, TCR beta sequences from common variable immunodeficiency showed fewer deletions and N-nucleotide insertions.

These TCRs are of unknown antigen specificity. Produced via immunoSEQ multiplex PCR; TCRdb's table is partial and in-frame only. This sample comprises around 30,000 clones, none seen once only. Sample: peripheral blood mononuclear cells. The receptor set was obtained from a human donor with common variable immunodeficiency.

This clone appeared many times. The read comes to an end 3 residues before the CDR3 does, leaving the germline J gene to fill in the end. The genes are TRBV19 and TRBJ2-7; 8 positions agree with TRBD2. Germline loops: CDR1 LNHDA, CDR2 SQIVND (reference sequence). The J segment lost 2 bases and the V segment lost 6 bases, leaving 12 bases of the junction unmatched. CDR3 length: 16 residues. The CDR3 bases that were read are TGTGCCAGTAGCCGCCCCGGTAGCGGGGTCCCCTACGAG. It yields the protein CASSRPGSGVPYE. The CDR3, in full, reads CASSRPGSGVPYEQYF.

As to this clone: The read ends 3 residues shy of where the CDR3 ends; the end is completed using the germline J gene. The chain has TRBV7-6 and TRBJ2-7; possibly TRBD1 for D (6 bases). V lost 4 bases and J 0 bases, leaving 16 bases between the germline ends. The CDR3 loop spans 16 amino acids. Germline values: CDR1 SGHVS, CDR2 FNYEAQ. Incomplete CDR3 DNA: TGTGCCAGCAGCTCGGAACAGGGCTCCCCCTCCTACGAG. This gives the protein CASSSEQGSPSYE. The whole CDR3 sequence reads CASSSEQGSPSYEQYF. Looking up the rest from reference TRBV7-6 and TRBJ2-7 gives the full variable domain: GAGVSQSPRYKVTKRGQDVALRCDPISGHVSLYWYRQALGQGPEFLTYFNYEAQQDKSGLPNDRFSAERPEGSISTLTIQRTEQRDSAMYRCASSSEQGSPSYEQYFGPGTRLTVT.